The entry below gives a single T cell receptor beta chain sequence along with its context. Its antigen is not identified. Here immunoSEQ multiplex PCR was the method, and the copy in TCRdb shows in-frame clones only, minus some. This sample has 70,000 to 80,000 clones, with around 87% found just once. The entry originates in a study of OX40 agonist ivuxolimab in advanced cancers. The germline V and J ends were trimmed by 6 bases and 6 bases, with 17 bases remaining between them. The CDR3 totals 14 residues. Germline V lookup: CDR1 SGHRS, CDR2 YFSETQ. Study findings and constraints: Relative to CD4+, CD8+ T cells held more expanded clones on average. The investigators did not determine what antigen specificity the expanded peripheral T cells had.

This clonotype was obtained from an adult with an advanced solid tumor such as melanoma, head and neck, liver or kidney cancer. The source material was CD4+ or CD8+ T cells sorted from blood, sampled in a trial of the OX40 agonist ivuxolimab. The chain recombines TRBV5-1 with TRBJ2-3; tentative D call: TRBD2 (6 bases). CDR3 amino acids: CASKVIPGEDTQYF. CDR3 bases: TGCGCCAGCAAGGTGATTCCGGGGGAGGATACGCAGTATTTT. The whole variable domain, remainder taken from reference TRBV5-1 and TRBJ2-3, is KAGVTQTPRYLIKTRGQQVTLSCSPISGHRSVSWYQQTPGQGLQFLFEYFSETQRNKGNFPGRFSGRQFSNSRSEMNVSTLELGDSALYLCASKVIPGEDTQYFGPGTRLTVL.